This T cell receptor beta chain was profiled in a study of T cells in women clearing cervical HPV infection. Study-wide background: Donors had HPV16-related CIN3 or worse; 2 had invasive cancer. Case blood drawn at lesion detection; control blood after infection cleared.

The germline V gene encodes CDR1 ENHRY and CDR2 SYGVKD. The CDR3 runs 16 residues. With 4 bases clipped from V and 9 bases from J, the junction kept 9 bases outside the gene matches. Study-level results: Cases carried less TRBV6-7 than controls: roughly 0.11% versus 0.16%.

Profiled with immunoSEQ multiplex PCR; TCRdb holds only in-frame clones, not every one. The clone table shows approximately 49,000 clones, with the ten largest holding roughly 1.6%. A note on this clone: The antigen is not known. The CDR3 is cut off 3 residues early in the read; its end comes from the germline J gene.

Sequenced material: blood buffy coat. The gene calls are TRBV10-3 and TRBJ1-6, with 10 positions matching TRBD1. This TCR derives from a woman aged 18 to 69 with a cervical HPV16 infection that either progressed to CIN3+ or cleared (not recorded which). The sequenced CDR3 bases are TGTGCCATCAGTGGGACCGGACAGGGGGTATCTTCACCC. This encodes CAISGTGQGVSSP. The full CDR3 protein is CAISGTGQGVSSPLHF.